One sample yielded the 29 T cell receptor beta chains listed below, sequenced in a study of blood T cells in healthy people across ages. The second PCR ran about 7 to 12 cycles with a sample-barcoded 5' primer and J-beta primers. From the 5' RACE reads, TCRdb called clonotypes with MiXCR, one entry per CDR3 protein. This table holds 550,000 to 700,000 distinct CDR3 sequences, roughly a quarter found once. Sequencing input: blood. These receptor sequences come from a woman aged 70 to 79 in good health.

This clonotype was found once. The germline gene is not matched at one end of the junction; a read error may be the cause. V gene TRBV12-3 or TRBV12-4 combines with J gene TRBJ2-3; 9 bases line up with TRBD2. CDR3 length equals 15 residues. The CDR3 DNA reads TGTGCCAGCAGCCCTGCTAGGATAGCGGGAGCCGCAGTCCATTTT. This codes for CASSPARIAGAAVHF.

The chain recombines TRBV7-2 with TRBJ1-4; 7 nucleotides agree with TRBD1. In germline, CDR1 is SGHTA, CDR2 FQGNSA. The CDR3 has 15 amino acids. V shed 5 bases, J shed 5 bases, and the junction held 8 bases outside the gene matches. CDR3 amino acids: CASSLMEGANEKLFF. The CDR3 nucleotides are TGTGCCAGCAGCCTCATGGAGGGGGCGAATGAAAAACTGTTTTTT.

The chain has TRBV5-1 and TRBJ1-4, with 7 bases fitting TRBD1. V shed 4 bases, J shed 6 bases, and the junction held 6 bases outside the gene matches. Germline CDR1 SGHRS, CDR2 YFSETQ. The CDR3 spans 14 residues. CDR3 amino acids: CASSGTGADEKLFF. The CDR3 nucleotides are TGCGCCAGCAGCGGCACAGGGGCAGATGAAAAACTGTTTTTT.

The chain joins TRBV12-3 or TRBV12-4 to TRBJ2-1; D is unresolved. The CDR3 consists of 13 residues. Between the trimmed V and J ends, which lost 7 bases and 6 bases, there was a span of 13 bases. CDR3 DNA: TGTGCCAGCAATGGGAACCGCCCCAATGAGCAGTTCTTC. The encoded protein is CASNGNRPNEQFF.

This rearrangement joins TRBV7-7 to TRBJ2-3, with 8 nucleotides matching TRBD2. The CDR3 is made up of 18 amino acids. Trimming removed 0 bases from V and 1 base from J; junction bases left unmatched: 9. Germline V gene data show CDR1 as SSHAT and CDR2 as FNYEAQ (reference sequence). The CDR3: CASSLAGSAGGGTDTQYF. The DNA for the CDR3 is TGTGCCAGCAGCTTAGCCGGCTCGGCGGGGGGTGGCACAGATACGCAGTATTTT.

This clonotype was counted between two and nine times. The CDR3 region is CSAIAGTPNEQFF. CDR3 bases: TGCAGTGCTATCGCAGGGACCCCCAATGAGCAGTTCTTC. This rearrangement joins TRBV20-1 to TRBJ2-1, with D possibly being TRBD1 or TRBD2 (5 bases each). CDR1 and CDR2 from the germline V gene are DFQATT and SNEGSKA (reference sequence). This CDR3 has 13 residues. V was trimmed by 4 bases and J by 6 bases, leaving 13 bases between them.

The chain joins TRBV24-1 to TRBJ2-5; 9 bases fit TRBD1. The CDR3 consists of 15 residues. Germline loops: CDR1 KGHDR, CDR2 SFDVKD. With 2 bases clipped from V and 5 bases from J, the junction kept 5 bases outside the gene matches. CDR3 sequence (DNA): TGTGCCACCAGTGATTGGACAGGGGATCGTGAGACCCAGTACTTC. It yields the protein CATSDWTGDRETQYF.

As to this clonotype: A clone one base away is much larger, so this may be a read error. The genes are TRBV20-1 and TRBJ2-1; a possible D gene is TRBD2 (6 bases). The V gene's germline CDR1 is DFQATT and CDR2 SNEGSKA (reference sequence). The CDR3 runs 11 residues. This chain's CDR3 is CGAPREFEQFF. The CDR3 nucleotides read TGCGGTGCCCCCCGGGAGTTTGAGCAGTTCTTC.

The chain has TRBV20-1 and TRBJ1-2; D unclear. Trimming took off 6 bases at V and 1 base at J, with 6 bases between the two ends. This CDR3 is 11 amino acids long. CDR1 is DFQATT and CDR2 is SNEGSKA in the germline V gene (reference sequence). CDR3 DNA sequence: TGCAGTGCCAATATTAACTATGGCTACACCTTC. The encoded protein is CSANINYGYTF.

The rearrangement links TRBV12-3 or TRBV12-4 to TRBJ2-3, with TRBD1 matching over 7 bases. The CDR3 totals 14 residues. Trimming cost V 7 bases and J 1 base; bases outside gene matches: 5. CDR3: CASTLDRGTDTQYF. For the CDR3, the DNA is TGTGCCAGCACTCTTGACAGGGGCACAGATACGCAGTATTTT.

This chain links TRBV20-1 with TRBJ1-4; D gene uncertain. The V gene's germline CDR1 is DFQATT and CDR2 SNEGSKA (reference sequence). The CDR3 totals 14 residues. Trimming stripped 6 bases from V and 3 bases from J, with 14 bases between. The CDR3, as DNA: TGCAGTGCCCTTGGGCCTAGGCCTAATGAAAAACTGTTTTTT. This gives the protein CSALGPRPNEKLFF.

The chain joins TRBV6-1 to TRBJ2-7, with a weak D call TRBD2 (6 bases). Germline V CDR1 and CDR2: MNHNS, SASEGT. This CDR3 comprises 15 residues. V was clipped by 3 bases and J by 0 bases, with 12 bases between them. The CDR3 loop is CASSDRLGGSYEQYF. CDR3 DNA sequence: TGTGCCAGCAGTGACCGACTAGGCGGCTCCTACGAGCAGTACTTC.

The table lists this clonotype with a few counts. The chain joins TRBV7-7 to TRBJ2-5; the match to TRBD2 covers 9 bases. V shed 5 bases and J 2 bases; nucleotides not matched to a gene: 15. The CDR3 loop spans 18 amino acids. Germline V gene sequence: CDR1 SSHAT, CDR2 FNYEAQ (reference sequence). CDR3 DNA: TGTGCCAGCAGCCTCCGTTGGGTAGCGGGGGCCCCTCAAGAGACCCAGTACTTC. Encoded protein: CASSLRWVAGAPQETQYF.

This clonotype was counted a few times. The V call is TRBV20-1, the J call TRBJ2-5, with 11 bases matching TRBD2. CDR1 and CDR2 (germline): DFQATT, SNEGSKA (reference sequence). This CDR3 region has 14 residues. After removal of 5 bases from V and 2 bases from J, the junction contained 4 bases not matched to a gene. The CDR3 region is CSAGGLAAQETQYF. CDR3 coding DNA: TGCAGTGCTGGGGGACTAGCGGCACAAGAGACCCAGTACTTC.

This chain connects TRBV5-1 to TRBJ2-5; 7 bases agree with TRBD2. CDR3 length: 15 amino acids. In germline, CDR1 is SGHRS, CDR2 YFSETQ. The J segment lost 3 bases and the V segment lost 4 bases, leaving 9 bases of the junction unmatched. This chain's CDR3 is CASSIRTSSEETQYF. The CDR3 DNA reads TGCGCCAGCAGCATACGGACTAGTAGTGAAGAGACCCAGTACTTC.

This chain links TRBV28 with TRBJ2-3; 10 bases are a match to TRBD2. Germline CDR1 and CDR2: MDHEN and SYDVKM. The CDR3 has 14 residues. V dropped 7 bases and J dropped 3; count of bases not matched to a gene: 4. The CDR3 protein is CASIQTSGTDTQYF. The CDR3 DNA follows: TGTGCCAGCATTCAGACTAGCGGGACAGATACGCAGTATTTT.

There are many counts of this clonotype. The chain carries TRBV6-2 or TRBV6-3 and TRBJ2-7; D unclear. This CDR3 comprises 12 residues. V lost 5 bases and J 3 bases, leaving 8 bases between the germline ends. In germline, CDR1 is MNHEY, CDR2 SVGEGT. The CDR3 DNA reads as TGTGCCAGCAGTCCCAGTGACTACGAGCAGTACTTC. It yields the protein CASSPSDYEQYF.

This clonotype has a count of ten or more. The CDR3 DNA reads as TGCGCCAGCAGCTTGGAGGGACCAGGCACCGGGGAGCTGTTTTTT. Translation gives CASSLEGPGTGELFF. This chain uses TRBV5-1 with TRBJ2-2; D possibly uses TRBD1 or TRBD2 (5 bases each). Trimming stripped 0 bases from V and 4 bases from J, with 10 bases between. CDR3 length: 15 amino acids. Per germline, CDR1 SGHRS and CDR2 YFSETQ.

In this sample, this clonotype turned up a few times. The missing conserved phenylalanine or tryptophan at the end of this CDR3 makes a read error likely. V gene TRBV3-1 combines with J gene TRBJ1-5; D is unresolved. The V gene's germline CDR1 is LGHDT and CDR2 YNNKEL (reference sequence). The CDR3 extends over 13 amino acids. V was pared by 3 bases and J by 6 bases, with 9 bases between. The CDR3 loop is CASSQSGTQPQHL. As DNA, the CDR3 is TGTGCCAGCAGCCAGTCCGGTACTCAGCCCCAGCATCTT.

This clonotype was seen only a few times. This chain links TRBV6-5 with TRBJ1-4; TRBD1 might be the D (5 bases). Germline CDR1 reads MNHEY; CDR2 reads SVGAGI. Trimming removed 3 bases at V and 3 bases at J, with 14 bases between. This CDR3 spans 16 amino acids. The CDR3 sequence is CASSYQTALPNEKLFF. CDR3 DNA: TGTGCCAGCAGTTATCAGACAGCCTTACCTAATGAAAAACTGTTTTTT.

This clonotype has more than one count but fewer than ten. The chain combines TRBV5-5 with TRBJ1-2; no reliable D call. The V gene's germline CDR1 is SGHKS and CDR2 YYEKEE (reference sequence). CDR3 length: 16 residues. V lost 4 bases and J lost 0, with 16 bases in between. The CDR3 nucleotides are TGTGCCAGCAGCCCCTTCCGCCGCAGTACTAACTATGGCTACACCTTC. Translated, it gives CASSPFRRSTNYGYTF.

Notes on this clonotype: This likely comes from a read error, as the CDR3 has no conserved phenylalanine or tryptophan at its end. The chain carries TRBV20-1 and TRBJ1-2; D perhaps matches TRBD1 (5 bases). Trimming took 3 bases from V and 1 from J, leaving 15 bases between them. CDR1 and CDR2 from the germline V gene are DFQATT and SNEGSKA (reference sequence). The CDR3 runs to 15 residues. The CDR3, as DNA: TGCAGTGCTAGGCGACGGGGCGTACTTAACTATGGCTACACCCTC. As protein: CSARRRGVLNYGYTL.

This clonotype was seen a few times. The chain is built from TRBV7-2 and TRBJ2-4; the match to TRBD1 covers 8 bases. The germline V gene has CDR1 SGHTA and CDR2 FQGNSA. This CDR3 spans 13 amino acids. The V and J ends lost 4 bases and 9 bases, in that order; junction bases with no gene match: 5. The CDR3 DNA sequence: TGTGCCAGCAGCTCCGGACAGGGCGGCATTCAGTACTTC. The encoded protein is CASSSGQGGIQYF.

This clonotype was found a few times. Its ends do not fully match the called genes, so a read error is possible. The chain couples TRBV7-7 to TRBJ2-5, with TRBD1 as a possible D gene (5 bases). Per germline, CDR1 SSHAT and CDR2 FNYEAQ (reference sequence). This CDR3 has 13 residues. In nucleotides, the CDR3 is TGTGCTAGCAGCTTTTTAAGGGGAGAGACCCAGTACTTC. Protein: CASSFLRGETQYF.

The chain links TRBV7-2 to TRBJ2-5; D perhaps matches TRBD2 (6 bases). TRBJ2-7 matches the DNA end more closely, so the J call is doubtful. The germline V gene has CDR1 SGHTA and CDR2 FQGNSA. CDR3 size: 14 residues. Here the CDR3 DNA reads TGTGCCAGCAGCCCCGACAGTGGGGGGTACGAGCAGTACTTC. Its protein product is CASSPDSGGYEQYF.

This sequence joins TRBV13 and TRBJ1-5, with a weak D call TRBD1 (5 bases). The CDR3 is 14 amino acids. The V end was cut by 5 bases, the J end by 4 bases, with 12 bases between. Germline assignment: CDR1 PRHDT and CDR2 FYEKMQ (reference sequence). CDR3 sequence: CASSRSDRNQPQHF. CDR3 sequence (DNA): TGTGCCAGCAGCCGGAGCGACAGAAATCAGCCCCAGCATTTT.

This sequence joins TRBV20-1 and TRBJ2-7; TRBD1 is a possible D gene (5 bases). There are 13 residues in the CDR3. CDR1 and CDR2 (germline): DFQATT, SNEGSKA (reference sequence). V lost 6 bases, J lost 1 base, and 13 bases lay in between. CDR3 in amino acids: CSARATVSYEQYF. The CDR3 coding sequence is TGCAGTGCCCGGGCGACAGTATCCTACGAGCAGTACTTC.

This clonotype was seen at least ten times. The chain uses TRBV11-2 and TRBJ2-5; D possibly uses TRBD1 or TRBD2 (6 bases each). The J call may be faulty, since TRBJ2-7 better matches the DNA end. This CDR3 has 15 amino acids. Germline V gene lookup returns CDR1 SGHAT and CDR2 FQNNGV. CDR3 amino acids: CASSPGDRGAYEQYF. The CDR3 DNA reads as TGTGCCAGCAGCCCTGGGGATAGGGGGGCCTACGAGCAGTACTTC.

Regarding this clonotype: Mismatch with germline at one junction end may stem from a read error. The chain couples TRBV4-2 to TRBJ2-1, with D possibly being TRBD2 (6 bases). Germline-derived CDR1 and CDR2 are LGHNA and YNFKEQ. The CDR3 contains 13 residues. This CDR3 reads CASIGVTGESLVF. CDR3 bases: TGTGCCAGCATAGGGGTTACGGGGGAGTCTCTGGTCTTC.